One T cell receptor beta chain is described in this entry. Its specificity is not known. Primers included in the PCR were 60 Vbeta and 13 Jbeta primers. Authors' processing steps: Per a later analysis, the number of unique TCR beta chains was around 79 million, of which some 10 million were shared. Repertoires were generated with immunoSEQ multiplex PCR, while TCRdb's copy carries only in-frame clones and drops some. V and J calls and clone size are as listed in that table; D and trimming were resolved from the DNA. The repertoire consists of approximately 120,000 clones, with under 85% occurring once and the leading ten covering about 4%. These data originate in a study of cytomegalovirus exposure and HLA in healthy donors. Study results and limitations: Across HLA loci, a later analysis found differing TCR association rates, with DRB1 most and HLA-C fewest. A later analysis linked about 17,000 TCR beta sequences to HLA alleles at 0.05 false discovery rate.

Trimming stripped 8 bases from V and 9 bases from J, with 18 bases between. This CDR3 spans 14 amino acids. Sequencing was done on a sample of PBMCs. The chain combines TRBV5-3 with TRBJ1-6, with TRBD1 as a possible D gene (6 bases). TRBV5-3 is known as an ORF, though its function is uncertain. This receptor was taken from a woman in her forties or fifties in good health and CMV-seropositive. The DNA of the CDR3 is TGTGCCAGCACTGAACAGGGCTGGAGTTCACCCCTCCACTTT. As protein: CASTEQGWSSPLHF.